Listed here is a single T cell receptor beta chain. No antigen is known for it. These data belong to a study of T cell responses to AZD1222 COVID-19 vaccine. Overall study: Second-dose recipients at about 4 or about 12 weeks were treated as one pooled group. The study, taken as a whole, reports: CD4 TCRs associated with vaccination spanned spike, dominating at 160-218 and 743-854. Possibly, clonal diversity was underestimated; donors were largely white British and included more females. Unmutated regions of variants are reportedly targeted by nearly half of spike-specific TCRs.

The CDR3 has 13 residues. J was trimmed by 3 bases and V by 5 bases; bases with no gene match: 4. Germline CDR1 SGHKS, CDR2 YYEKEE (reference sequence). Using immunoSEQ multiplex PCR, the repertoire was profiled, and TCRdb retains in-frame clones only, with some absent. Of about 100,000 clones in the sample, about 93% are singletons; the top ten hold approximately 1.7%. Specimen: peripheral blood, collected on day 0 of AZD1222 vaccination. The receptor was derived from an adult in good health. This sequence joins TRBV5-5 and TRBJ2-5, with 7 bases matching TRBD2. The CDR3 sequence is CASRTSPKETQYF. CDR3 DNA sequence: TGTGCCAGCAGGACTAGCCCTAAAGAGACCCAGTACTTC. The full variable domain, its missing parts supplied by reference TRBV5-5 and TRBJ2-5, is DAGVTQSPTHLIKTRGQQVTLRCSPISGHKSVSWYQQVLGQGPQFIFQYYEKEERGRGNFPDRFSARQFPNYSSELNVNALLLGDSALYLCASRTSPKETQYFGPGTRLLVL.